The source of this TCR beta chain is a study of OX40 agonist ivuxolimab in advanced cancers. Notes on the research overall: Ivuxolimab was a fully human IgG2 agonistic monoclonal antibody targeting the costimulatory receptor OX40 (CD134). Patients were allowed to have had prior anti-PD-1, anti-PD-L1 or anti-CTLA-4 therapy, and approximately 40% of the dose-escalation patients had been treated with checkpoint inhibitors. Intravenous ivuxolimab was administered to patients every 2 weeks at six dose levels: 0.01, 0.1, 0.3, 1.5, 3 and 10 mg/kg. Three dose-escalation patients achieved partial responses, one with hepatocellular carcinoma and two with cutaneous melanoma. Among the roughly 50 dose-escalation patients, approximately 20 had hepatocellular carcinoma, approximately 15 melanoma, 9 renal cell carcinoma and 9 head and neck cancer. The paper reports the monotherapy dose-escalation portion (N of about 50 patients) of the phase I ivuxolimab trial. The dose-escalation cohort was 80% to 90% male with a mean age of about 58 years, ranging from roughly 23 to 80. Peripheral TCRbeta sequencing was intended to test whether TCR sequence diversity was altered and clonal T-cell expansion was caused by ivuxolimab. Beyond this particular receptor, the publication reports: After ivuxolimab, more expanded clones were found on average in CD8+ T cells than in CD4+ T cells. Low levels of normalized T-cell clonal expansion were also shown by some nonresponding patients. Antigen specificity was not determined for the clonally expanded peripheral T cells. At doses from 0.1 to 3.0 mg/kg, clonal expansion was seen in both CD4+ and CD8+ blood T cells between baseline and week 6. In the 0.1-3.0 mg/kg groups, partial responders were among the patients with the lowest normalized peripheral clonal expansion, particularly in CD8+ T cells.

About this clone itself: What this receptor recognizes is not known. Per-nucleotide qualities are absent, and no much larger clonotype sits a single base away.

For sequencing of the TCRbeta CDR3 region, genomic DNA was extracted from the sorted cells. The immunoSEQ Assay was used to sequence the TCRbeta CDR3 regions. TCRdb's version of the immuneACCESS table is confined to in-frame rearrangements and falls short of the full clone set. An unresolved V gene accounts for under half of the shortfall where checked; the remainder is of unknown origin. This sample holds 65,000 to 90,000 clones; 70% to 90% were observed only once. The ten largest make up about 6% of the sample. The trial excluded patients who had a history of autoimmune disease or who were on systemic immunosuppression. Peripheral blood for TCR sequencing was collected from all dose cohorts at baseline, on cycle 4 day 1, and on cycle 7 day 1. Samples were obtained from an open-label, multicenter, first-in-human phase I dose-escalation trial of ivuxolimab. Adults with locally advanced or metastatic melanoma, renal cell carcinoma, hepatocellular carcinoma or head and neck squamous cell carcinoma were enrolled in the trial. CD4+ and CD8+ T cells were sorted separately from peripheral blood before TCR sequencing.

The junction shows trimming of 5 bases on V and 5 bases on J, and the gene matches do not reach 6 bases of it. CDR1 and CDR2, per the germline V gene (reference sequence), are MNHEY and SMNVEV. The CDR3 measures 15 amino acids from cysteine to phenylalanine. CDR3 DNA only is kept here, 45 bases in frame from base 1. The rearranged segments are TRBV27 and TRBJ1-6, and 7 junction bases match TRBD1. The sample here was CD4+ or CD8+ T cells sorted from blood, taken in a trial of the OX40 agonist ivuxolimab. The sequence came from an adult with an advanced solid tumor such as melanoma, head and neck, liver or kidney cancer. The CDR3 protein: CASSVSGQHNSPLHF. The DNA sequence is TGTGCCAGCAGTGTCTCGGGACAGCATAATTCACCCCTCCACTTT.